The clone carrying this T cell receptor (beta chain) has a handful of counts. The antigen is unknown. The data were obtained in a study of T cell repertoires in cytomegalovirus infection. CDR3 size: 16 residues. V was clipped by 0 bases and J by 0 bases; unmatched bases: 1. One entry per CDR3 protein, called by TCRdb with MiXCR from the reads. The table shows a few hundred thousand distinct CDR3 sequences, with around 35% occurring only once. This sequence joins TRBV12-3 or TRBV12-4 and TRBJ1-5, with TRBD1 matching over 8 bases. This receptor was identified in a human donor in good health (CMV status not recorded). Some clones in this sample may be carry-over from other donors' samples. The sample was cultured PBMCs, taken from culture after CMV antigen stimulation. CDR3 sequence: CASSLAGQDSNQPQHF. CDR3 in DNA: TGTGCCAGCAGTTTAGCGGGACAGGATAGCAATCAGCCCCAGCATTTT.